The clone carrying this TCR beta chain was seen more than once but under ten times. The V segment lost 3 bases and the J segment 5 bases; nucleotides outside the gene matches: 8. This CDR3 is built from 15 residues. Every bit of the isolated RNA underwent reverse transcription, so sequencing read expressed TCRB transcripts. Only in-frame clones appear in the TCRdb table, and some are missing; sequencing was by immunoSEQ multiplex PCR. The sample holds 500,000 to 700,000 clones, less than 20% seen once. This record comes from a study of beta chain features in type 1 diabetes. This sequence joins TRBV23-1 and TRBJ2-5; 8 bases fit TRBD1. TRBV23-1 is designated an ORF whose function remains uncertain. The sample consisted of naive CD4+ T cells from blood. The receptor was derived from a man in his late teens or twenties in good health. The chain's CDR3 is CASSHPDRGRETQYF. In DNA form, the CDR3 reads TGCGCCAGCAGTCACCCCGACAGGGGCCGGGAGACCCAGTACTTC.